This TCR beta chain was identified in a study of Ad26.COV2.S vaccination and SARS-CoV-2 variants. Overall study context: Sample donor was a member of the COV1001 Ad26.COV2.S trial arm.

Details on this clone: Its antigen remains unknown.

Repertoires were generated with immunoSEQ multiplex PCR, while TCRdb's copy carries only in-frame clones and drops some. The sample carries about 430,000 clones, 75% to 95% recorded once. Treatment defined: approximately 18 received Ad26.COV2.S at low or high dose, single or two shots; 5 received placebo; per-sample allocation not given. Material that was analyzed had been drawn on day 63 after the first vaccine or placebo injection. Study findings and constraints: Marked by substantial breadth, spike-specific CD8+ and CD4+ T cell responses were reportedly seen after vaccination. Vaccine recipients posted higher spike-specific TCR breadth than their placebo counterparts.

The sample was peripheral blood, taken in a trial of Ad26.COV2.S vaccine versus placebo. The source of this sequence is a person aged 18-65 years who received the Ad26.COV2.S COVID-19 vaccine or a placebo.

The CDR3 region is CAWRAIRGGQETQYF. The DNA for the CDR3 is TGTGCCTGGAGGGCTATACGCGGGGGGCAAGAGACCCAGTACTTC. V is TRBV30 and J is TRBJ2-5, with 8 bases that match TRBD2. In germline, CDR1 is GTSNPN, CDR2 SVGIG (reference sequence). V lost 3 bases to trimming and J lost 2 bases; unmatched junction nucleotides: 8. The CDR3 covers 15 residues.